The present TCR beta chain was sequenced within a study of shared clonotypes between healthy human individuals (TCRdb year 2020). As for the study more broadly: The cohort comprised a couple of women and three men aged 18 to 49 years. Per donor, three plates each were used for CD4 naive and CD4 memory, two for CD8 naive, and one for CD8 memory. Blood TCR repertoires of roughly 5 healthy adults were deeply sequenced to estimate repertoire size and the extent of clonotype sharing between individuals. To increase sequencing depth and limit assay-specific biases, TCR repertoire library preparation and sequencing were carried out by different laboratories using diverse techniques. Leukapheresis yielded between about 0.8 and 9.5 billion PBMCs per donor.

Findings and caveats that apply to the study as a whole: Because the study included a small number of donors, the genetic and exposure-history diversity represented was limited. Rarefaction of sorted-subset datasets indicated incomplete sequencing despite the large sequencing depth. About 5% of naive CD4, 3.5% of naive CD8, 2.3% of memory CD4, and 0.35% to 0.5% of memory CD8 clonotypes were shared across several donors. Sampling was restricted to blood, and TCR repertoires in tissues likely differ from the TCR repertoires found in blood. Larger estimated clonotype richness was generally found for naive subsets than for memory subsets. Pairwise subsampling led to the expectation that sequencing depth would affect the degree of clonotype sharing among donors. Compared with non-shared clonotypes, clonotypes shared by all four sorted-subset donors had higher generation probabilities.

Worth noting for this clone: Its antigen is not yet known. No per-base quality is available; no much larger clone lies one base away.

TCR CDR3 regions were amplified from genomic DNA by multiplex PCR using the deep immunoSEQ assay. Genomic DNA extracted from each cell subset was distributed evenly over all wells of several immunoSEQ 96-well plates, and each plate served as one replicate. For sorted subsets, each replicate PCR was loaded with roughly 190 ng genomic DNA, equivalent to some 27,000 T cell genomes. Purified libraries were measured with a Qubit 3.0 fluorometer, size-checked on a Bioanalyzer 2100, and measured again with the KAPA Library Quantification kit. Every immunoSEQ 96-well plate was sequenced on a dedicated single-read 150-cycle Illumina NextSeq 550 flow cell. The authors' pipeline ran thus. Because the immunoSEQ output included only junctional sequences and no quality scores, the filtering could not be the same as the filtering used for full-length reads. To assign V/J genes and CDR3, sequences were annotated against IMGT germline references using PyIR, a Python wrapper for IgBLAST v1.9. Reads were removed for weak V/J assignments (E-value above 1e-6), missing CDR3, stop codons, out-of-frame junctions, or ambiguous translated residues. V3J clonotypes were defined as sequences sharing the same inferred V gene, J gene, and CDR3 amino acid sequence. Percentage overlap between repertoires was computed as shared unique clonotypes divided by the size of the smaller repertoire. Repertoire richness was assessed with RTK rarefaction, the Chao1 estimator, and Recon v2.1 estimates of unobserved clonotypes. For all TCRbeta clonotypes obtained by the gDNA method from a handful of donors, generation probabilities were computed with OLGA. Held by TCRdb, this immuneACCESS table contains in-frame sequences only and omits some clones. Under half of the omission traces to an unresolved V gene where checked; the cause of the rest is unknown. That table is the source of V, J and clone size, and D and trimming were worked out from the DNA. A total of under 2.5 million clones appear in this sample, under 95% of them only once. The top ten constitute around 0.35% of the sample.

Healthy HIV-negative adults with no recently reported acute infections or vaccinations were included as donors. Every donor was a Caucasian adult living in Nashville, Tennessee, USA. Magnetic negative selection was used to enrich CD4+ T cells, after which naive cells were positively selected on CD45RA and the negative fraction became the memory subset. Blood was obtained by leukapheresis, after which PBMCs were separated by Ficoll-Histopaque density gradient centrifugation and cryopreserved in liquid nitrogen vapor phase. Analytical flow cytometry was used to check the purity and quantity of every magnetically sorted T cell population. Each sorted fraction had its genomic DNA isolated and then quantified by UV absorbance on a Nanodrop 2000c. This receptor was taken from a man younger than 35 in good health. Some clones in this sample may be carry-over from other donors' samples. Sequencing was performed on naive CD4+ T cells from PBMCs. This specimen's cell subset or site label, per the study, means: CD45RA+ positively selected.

Read as DNA, the sequence is TGTGCCAGCAGCTTAGGAAAAGGACTAGCGGGAAGTCGGGAGACCCAGTACTTC. Its translation reads: CASSLGKGLAGSRETQYF. The chain was built from TRBV7-9 and TRBJ2-5, with 12 bases in between that match TRBD2. Inclusive of the bounding cysteine and phenylalanine, the CDR3 is 18 residues long. CDR3 DNA is the only sequence kept; it has 54 bases, read in frame from the first base. Trimming accounts for 1 base at V and 5 bases at J, while the number of junction bases matched to no gene is 11. The germline V gene (reference sequence) supplies CDR1 SEHNR and CDR2 FQNEAQ.